The sequence of this T cell receptor beta chain was determined in a study of blood T cells in healthy people across ages. Study-wide results and limits: Possibly confounding the expanded clonotype changes was the fact that donor CMV status was unknown.

This clonotype was detected only a few times. Its antigen is not known. CDR1 and CDR2 (germline): LGHNA, YSLEER. Trimming at V came to 1 base and at J to 1 base, leaving 13 bases not matched to a gene. The CDR3 loop spans 19 amino acids. The authors isolated at least 7 million PBMCs per sample. Next came a second PCR, run for about 7 to 12 cycles, which used a sample-barcoded 5' primer along with a J-beta primer mix. TCRdb independently ran MiXCR on the 5' RACE reads; one entry per CDR3 protein. The sample shows 1,500,000 or so distinct CDR3 sequences, roughly 43% of them seen only once. This TCR derives from a woman aged 18 to 35 in good health. V is TRBV4-3 and J is TRBJ2-5; 9 bases are a match to TRBD2. Sequences were obtained from blood. CDR3 loop: CASSQARRSGGFPQETQYF. The CDR3 bases are TGCGCCAGCAGCCAAGCCCGCCGAAGCGGGGGGTTTCCCCAAGAGACCCAGTACTTC.